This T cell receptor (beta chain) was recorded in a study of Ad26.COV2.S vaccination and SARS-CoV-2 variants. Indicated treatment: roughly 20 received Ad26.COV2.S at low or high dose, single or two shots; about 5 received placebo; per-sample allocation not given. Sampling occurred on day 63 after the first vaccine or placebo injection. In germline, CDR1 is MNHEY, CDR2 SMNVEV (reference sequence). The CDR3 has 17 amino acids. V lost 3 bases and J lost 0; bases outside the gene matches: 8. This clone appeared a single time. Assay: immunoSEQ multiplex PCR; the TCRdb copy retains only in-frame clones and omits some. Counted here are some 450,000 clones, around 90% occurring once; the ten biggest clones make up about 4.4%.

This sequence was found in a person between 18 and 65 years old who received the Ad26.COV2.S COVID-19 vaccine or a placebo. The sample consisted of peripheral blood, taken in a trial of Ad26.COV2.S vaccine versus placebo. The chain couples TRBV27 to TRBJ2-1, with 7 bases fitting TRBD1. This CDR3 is CASSLPGQTNSYNEQFF. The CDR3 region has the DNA TGTGCCAGCAGTTTGCCGGGACAGACGAACTCCTACAATGAGCAGTTCTTC.